These T cell receptor beta chains were read from a single sample in a study of regulatory T cells in long-lasting Graves disease. Each CDR3 protein is one row after TCRdb ran MiXCR on the multiplex PCR reads. Altogether approximately 400,000 distinct CDR3 sequences are present, about 15% being singletons, with the ten largest covering 16%. The sample was also reused in another study, on T cells in Graves' hyperthyroidism and ophthalmopathy.

This material consisted of peripheral blood mononuclear cells (PBMCs), taken at new diagnosis, from a patient treated with antithyroid drugs. The receptors were gathered from a woman aged 25 to 45 with Graves disease. Each CDR3 is given with its conserved first and last residue. Each record gives: CDR3 protein, CDR3 DNA, clone size, J gene, V gene, D gene. D genes are given only for firm matches. The size field is filled for only some rows; it gives once, few, many or a size class.

cdr3_aa: CASSLLWGEAFF; cdr3_nt: TGTGCCAGCAGTTTATTGTGGGGTGAAGCTTTCTTT; clone_size: many; j_call: TRBJ1-1; v_call: TRBV28; d_call: .
cdr3_aa: CASSTGARGYTF; cdr3_nt: TGTGCCAGCAGTACAGGGGCGAGAGGCTACACCTTC; clone_size: many; j_call: TRBJ1-2; v_call: TRBV28; d_call: TRBD1
cdr3_aa: CASRPGGGSYEQYF; cdr3_nt: TGCGCCAGCAGACCAGGGGGCGGCTCCTACGAGCAGTACTTC; clone_size: many; j_call: TRBJ2-7; v_call: TRBV5-1; d_call: TRBD1
cdr3_aa: CASRAGQEETQYF; cdr3_nt: TGTGCCAGCAGGGCCGGACAGGAAGAGACCCAGTACTTC; clone_size: many; j_call: TRBJ2-5; v_call: TRBV6-1; d_call: TRBD1
cdr3_aa: CASSLGLDSPLHF; cdr3_nt: TGTGCCAGCAGCTTAGGTCTAGATTCACCCCTCCACTTT; clone_size: many; j_call: TRBJ1-6; v_call: TRBV7-2; d_call: .
cdr3_aa: CASTQVNTEAFF; cdr3_nt: TGTGCCAGCACCCAGGTAAACACTGAAGCTTTCTTT; clone_size: many; j_call: TRBJ1-1; v_call: TRBV7-9; d_call: .
cdr3_aa: CSVRGNSYNEQFF; cdr3_nt: TGCAGTGTGAGAGGAAACTCCTACAATGAGCAGTTCTTC; clone_size: many; j_call: TRBJ2-1; v_call: TRBV20-1; d_call: .
cdr3_aa: CASSARAEARETQYF; cdr3_nt: TGTGCCAGCAGTGCCCGGGCGGAGGCAAGGGAGACCCAGTACTTC; clone_size: .; j_call: TRBJ2-5; v_call: TRBV6-1; d_call: .
cdr3_aa: CSASALTRVLTDTQYF; cdr3_nt: TGCAGTGCTAGTGCGCTCACCCGCGTGCTCACAGATACGCAGTATTTT; clone_size: many; j_call: TRBJ2-3; v_call: TRBV20-1; d_call: .
cdr3_aa: CASSHRLRDSTYEQYF; cdr3_nt: TGTGCCAGCAGCCACAGACTCCGGGACAGCACCTACGAGCAGTACTTC; clone_size: many; j_call: TRBJ2-7; v_call: TRBV3-1; d_call: TRBD1
cdr3_aa: CASSVARADRYGYTF; cdr3_nt: TGTGCCAGCAGCGTAGCTCGGGCAGACCGCTATGGCTACACCTTC; clone_size: many; j_call: TRBJ1-2; v_call: TRBV9; d_call: .
cdr3_aa: CASSYATSYNEQFF; cdr3_nt: TGTGCCAGCAGCTATGCTACATCCTACAATGAGCAGTTCTTC; clone_size: many; j_call: TRBJ2-1; v_call: TRBV7-2; d_call: .
cdr3_aa: CASSLAAGGSTDTQYF; cdr3_nt: TGCGCCAGCAGCTTGGCGGCAGGGGGGAGCACAGATACGCAGTATTTT; clone_size: few; j_call: TRBJ2-3; v_call: TRBV5-1; d_call: .
cdr3_aa: CASNHSPGPYGYTF; cdr3_nt: TGTGCCAGTAATCATAGTCCAGGGCCCTATGGCTACACCTTC; clone_size: .; j_call: TRBJ1-2; v_call: TRBV19; d_call: .
cdr3_aa: CASSLMPGTVNEKLFF; cdr3_nt: TGTGCCAGCAGTTTAATGCCCGGGACAGTTAATGAAAAACTGTTTTTT; clone_size: many; j_call: TRBJ1-4; v_call: TRBV12-3/TRBV12-4; d_call: TRBD1
cdr3_aa: CASSWQGPGPMDTEAFF; cdr3_nt: TGTGCCAGCAGCTGGCAGGGGCCCGGACCGATGGACACTGAAGCTTTCTTT; clone_size: many; j_call: TRBJ1-1; v_call: TRBV5-8; d_call: .
cdr3_aa: CASSASTSEVSYEQYF; cdr3_nt: TGTGCCAGCAGTGCCAGTACTAGCGAAGTCTCCTACGAGCAGTACTTC; clone_size: .; j_call: TRBJ2-7; v_call: TRBV6-1; d_call: TRBD2
cdr3_aa: CASSLDPSDETYEQYF; cdr3_nt: TGCGCCAGCAGCTTGGACCCATCAGACGAAACCTACGAGCAGTACTTC; clone_size: many; j_call: TRBJ2-7; v_call: TRBV5-1; d_call: .
cdr3_aa: CASSLDSSNEKLFF; cdr3_nt: TGTGCCAGCAGCTTGGACAGCTCTAATGAAAAACTGTTTTTT; clone_size: many; j_call: TRBJ1-4; v_call: TRBV11-3; d_call: .
cdr3_aa: CAWSSEIPEAFF; cdr3_nt: TGTGCCTGGAGTTCGGAGATACCTGAAGCTTTCTTT; clone_size: many; j_call: TRBJ1-1; v_call: TRBV30; d_call: .
cdr3_aa: CAWSVIGTENSPLHF; cdr3_nt: TGTGCCTGGAGTGTAATTGGGACGGAGAATTCACCCCTCCACTTT; clone_size: few; j_call: TRBJ1-6; v_call: TRBV30; d_call: .
cdr3_aa: CASRRRERNGETQYF; cdr3_nt: TGTGCCAGCAGGAGGCGGGAGAGGAATGGGGAGACCCAGTACTTC; clone_size: few; j_call: TRBJ2-5; v_call: TRBV3-1; d_call: TRBD2
cdr3_aa: CASSEVGTRGQPQHF; cdr3_nt: TGTGCCAGCAGCGAGGTAGGGACCCGCGGCCAGCCCCAGCATTTT; clone_size: .; j_call: TRBJ1-5; v_call: TRBV5-5; d_call: .
cdr3_aa: CAWSPGFDGYTF; cdr3_nt: TGTGCCTGGAGTCCGGGGTTTGATGGCTACACCTTC; clone_size: many; j_call: TRBJ1-2; v_call: TRBV30; d_call: .
cdr3_aa: CASSFIRSLAGWRYEQYF; cdr3_nt: TGTGCCAGCAGTTTCATCCGGTCTCTGGCAGGATGGAGATACGAGCAGTACTTC; clone_size: many; j_call: TRBJ2-7; v_call: TRBV27; d_call: .
cdr3_aa: CAISPRGGRGETQYF; cdr3_nt: TGTGCCATCAGCCCTAGAGGCGGGAGGGGAGAGACCCAGTACTTC; clone_size: .; j_call: TRBJ2-5; v_call: TRBV10-3; d_call: TRBD2
cdr3_aa: CASSVGQLYEQYF; cdr3_nt: TGTGCCAGCAGTGTCGGACAGTTATACGAGCAGTACTTC; clone_size: few; j_call: TRBJ2-7; v_call: TRBV27; d_call: .
cdr3_aa: CASSSLSGSEQFF; cdr3_nt: TGTGCCAGCAGCTCCCTCTCGGGTAGTGAGCAGTTCTTC; clone_size: many; j_call: TRBJ2-1; v_call: TRBV7-3; d_call: .
cdr3_aa: CATTRGASGANVLTF; cdr3_nt: TGTGCCACCACAAGAGGGGCCTCTGGGGCCAACGTCCTGACTTTC; clone_size: few; j_call: TRBJ2-6; v_call: TRBV28; d_call: .
cdr3_aa: CASGLEGLAGPLTGELFF; cdr3_nt: TGTGCTAGTGGTTTGGAGGGACTAGCGGGACCTCTCACCGGGGAGCTGTTTTTT; clone_size: few; j_call: TRBJ2-2; v_call: TRBV12-5; d_call: TRBD2
cdr3_aa: CASSPHVGDVFYEQYF; cdr3_nt: TGTGCCAGCAGTCCCCATGTGGGAGATGTTTTCTACGAGCAGTACTTC; clone_size: many; j_call: TRBJ2-7; v_call: TRBV28; d_call: .
cdr3_aa: CASSQAEGGSNEQFF; cdr3_nt: TGTGCCAGCAGCCAAGCTGAAGGGGGGTCCAATGAGCAGTTCTTC; clone_size: few; j_call: TRBJ2-1; v_call: TRBV4-2; d_call: .
cdr3_aa: CSASATGTSGREYEQFF; cdr3_nt: TGCAGTGCTAGTGCGACCGGGACTAGCGGGAGGGAGTATGAGCAGTTCTTC; clone_size: .; j_call: TRBJ2-1; v_call: TRBV20-1; d_call: TRBD2
cdr3_aa: CASSSLIGTAWGTQYF; cdr3_nt: TGTGCCAGCAGCTCCCTAATCGGGACTGCCTGGGGTACGCAGTATTTT; clone_size: .; j_call: TRBJ2-3; v_call: TRBV7-2; d_call: .
cdr3_aa: CASSRDRSPSNQPQHF; cdr3_nt: TGTGCCAGCAGTCGTGACAGGTCCCCAAGCAATCAGCCCCAGCATTTT; clone_size: many; j_call: TRBJ1-5; v_call: TRBV6-1; d_call: .
cdr3_aa: CASSLLTSANEQYF; cdr3_nt: TGTGCCAGCAGTTTATTGACTAGTGCGAACGAGCAGTACTTC; clone_size: many; j_call: TRBJ2-7; v_call: TRBV28; d_call: .
cdr3_aa: CSVEARGYGYTF; cdr3_nt: TGCAGCGTTGAGGCCCGAGGGTATGGCTACACCTTC; clone_size: .; j_call: TRBJ1-2; v_call: TRBV29-1; d_call: .
cdr3_aa: CASIPTSGRNEQYF; cdr3_nt: TGTGCCAGCATCCCGACTAGCGGGAGGAACGAGCAGTACTTC; clone_size: .; j_call: TRBJ2-7; v_call: TRBV12-3/TRBV12-4; d_call: TRBD2
cdr3_aa: CASSLPLRKTTEAFF; cdr3_nt: TGCGCCAGCAGCCTCCCACTGCGGAAGACCACTGAAGCTTTCTTT; clone_size: many; j_call: TRBJ1-1; v_call: TRBV4-1; d_call: .
cdr3_aa: CASIGLNNEQFF; cdr3_nt: TGTGCCAGTATCGGATTGAACAATGAGCAGTTCTTC; clone_size: few; j_call: TRBJ2-1; v_call: TRBV19; d_call: .